Listed below are T cell receptor beta chains from one sample, sequenced in a study of blood T cell repertoires in COVID-19. The repertoire was sequenced with immunoSEQ multiplex PCR; TCRdb's copy has only in-frame clones and lacks some. The sample consists of about 280,000 clones, about 85% of them appearing once. The sequencing input was PBMCs or T cells enriched from blood (not recorded which). The receptors here all came from a woman aged 45-60 years who had recovered from COVID-19. Each CDR3 is given with its conserved first and last residue. A D gene is named only where the DNA matches it firmly. For some rows the clone size is stated as once, few or many, or as a class when expanded; others skip it.

v_call	j_call	d_call	clone_size	cdr3_length	cdr3_aa	cdr3_nt
TRBV30	TRBJ1-4	NA	NA	13	CAWSVRSGEKLFF	TGTGCCTGGAGTGTACGTAGCGGAGAAAAACTGTTTTTT
TRBV7-9	TRBJ2-7	NA	NA	13	CASSPRQLYEQYF	TGTGCCAGCAGCCCTCGACAGCTGTACGAGCAGTACTTC
TRBV11-2	TRBJ2-5	NA	NA	14	CASSIRGLQETQYF	TGTGCCAGCAGCATAAGAGGATTACAAGAGACCCAGTACTTC
TRBV7-2	TRBJ1-2	TRBD1	NA	12	CASTMTGLGYTF	TGTGCCAGCACTATGACAGGGCTCGGCTACACCTTC
TRBV18	TRBJ1-4	TRBD1	NA	17	CASSPNLSSGQNEKLFF	TGTGCCAGCTCACCAAATCTTTCGTCGGGACAGAATGAAAAACTGTTTTTT
TRBV18	TRBJ2-1	TRBD2	NA	16	CASSPLPAGVYNEQFF	TGTGCCAGCTCACCACTCCCTGCGGGGGTCTACAATGAGCAGTTCTTC
TRBV11-2	TRBJ2-1	TRBD2	NA	17	CASSFTSGRSSYNEQFF	TGTGCCAGCAGCTTTACTAGCGGGAGGAGCTCCTACAATGAGCAGTTCTTC
TRBV15	TRBJ1-2	NA	NA	19	CATSRDTTPGLMLGNGYTF	TGTGCCACCAGCAGAGATACGACCCCGGGACTCATGCTGGGGAATGGCTACACCTTC
TRBV7-9	TRBJ1-1	NA	NA	15	CASSWPTRGNTEAFF	TGTGCCAGCAGCTGGCCGACACGGGGAAACACTGAAGCTTTCTTT
TRBV29-1	TRBJ1-3	NA	NA	13	CSVLANSGNTIYF	TGCAGCGTTTTGGCAAACTCTGGAAACACCATATATTTT
TRBV7-2	TRBJ1-1	TRBD1	NA	17	CASSDRDSRVANTEAFF	TGTGCCAGCAGCGACCGGGACAGCAGGGTTGCGAACACTGAAGCTTTCTTT
TRBV4-2	TRBJ1-1	TRBD1	NA	14	CASSQGQGDTEAFF	TGTGCCAGCAGCCAAGGACAGGGAGACACTGAAGCTTTCTTT
TRBV19	TRBJ2-7	NA	NA	14	CASSIATVVYEQYF	TGTGCCAGTAGTATAGCGACAGTGGTCTACGAGCAGTACTTC
TRBV5-6	TRBJ1-2	TRBD1	NA	13	CASSITGVYGYTF	TGTGCCAGCAGCATCACAGGGGTTTACGGCTACACCTTC
TRBV15	TRBJ1-4	TRBD1	NA	13	CATRDRDGEKLFF	TGTGCCACCAGAGACAGGGACGGAGAAAAACTGTTTTTT
TRBV18	TRBJ1-2	NA	NA	16	CASSPLESGDFYGYTF	TGTGCCAGCTCACCTCTCGAGAGCGGAGACTTCTATGGCTACACCTTC
TRBV20-1	TRBJ1-4	NA	few	12	CSASDDREKLFF	TGCAGTGCTAGTGACGACAGGGAAAAACTGTTTTTT
TRBV3-1/TRBV3-2	TRBJ2-1	TRBD2	NA	14	CASSHLAGPDEQFF	TGTGCCAGCAGCCACCTAGCGGGGCCGGATGAGCAGTTCTTC
TRBV10-2	TRBJ2-7	TRBD2	NA	14	CASKTSGETYEQYF	TGCGCCAGCAAGACTAGCGGGGAAACCTACGAGCAGTACTTC
TRBV7-2	TRBJ1-5	NA	few	14	CASSSQGTSQPQHF	TGTGCCAGCAGCTCCCAGGGGACTAGTCAGCCCCAGCATTTT
TRBV28	TRBJ1-2	NA	NA	11	CASALGLGYTF	TGTGCCAGCGCTCTTGGGCTTGGCTACACCTTC
TRBV10-3	TRBJ1-1	TRBD1	once	14	CAISERGPTYEAFF	TGTGCCATCAGTGAAAGGGGGCCGACCTATGAAGCTTTCTTT
TRBV5-1	TRBJ2-3	TRBD2	NA	17	CASSLGYTSGRSDTQYF	TGCGCCAGCAGCTTGGGTTATACTAGCGGGAGGTCAGATACGCAGTATTTT
TRBV28	TRBJ1-4	TRBD1	NA	16	CASSFYGQATNEKLFF	TGTGCCAGCAGTTTCTATGGACAGGCAACTAATGAAAAACTGTTTTTT
TRBV11-2	TRBJ2-7	NA	NA	14	CASSSHRALDEQYF	TGTGCCAGCAGCTCCCACAGGGCTCTCGACGAGCAGTACTTC
TRBV19	TRBJ2-5	NA	NA	15	CASSIVRGGKETQYF	TGTGCCAGTAGTATAGTTAGGGGGGGCAAAGAGACCCAGTACTTC
TRBV10-3	TRBJ2-6	NA	NA	16	CAISHSIRSGANVLTF	TGTGCCATCAGTCACAGTATTCGCTCTGGGGCCAACGTCCTGACTTTC
TRBV7-8	TRBJ2-1	TRBD2	NA	17	CASSGRGLAGGKEEQFF	TGTGCCAGCAGCGGAAGGGGACTAGCGGGAGGGAAGGAGGAGCAGTTCTTC
TRBV10-3	TRBJ1-3	NA	NA	13	CAIGAISGNTIYF	TGTGCCATCGGTGCAATTTCTGGAAACACCATATATTTT
TRBV28	TRBJ1-6	TRBD1	NA	14	CASILSQGESPLHF	TGTGCCAGCATCCTCAGCCAGGGGGAATCACCCCTCCACTTT
TRBV29-1	TRBJ2-2	TRBD1	NA	12	CSARGPTGELFF	TGCAGCGCCAGGGGGCCCACCGGGGAGCTGTTTTTT
TRBV27	TRBJ1-1	NA	NA	13	CASSPTGNTEAFF	TGTGCCAGCAGCCCGACAGGGAACACTGAAGCTTTCTTT
TRBV10-2	TRBJ2-5	TRBD2	NA	14	CASSIAGGQETQYF	TGCGCCAGCAGCATAGCGGGGGGGCAGGAGACCCAGTACTTC
TRBV5-1	TRBJ2-3	TRBD1	NA	15	CASRERGLVTDTQYF	TGCGCCAGCAGGGAGAGGGGGCTTGTCACAGATACGCAGTATTTT
TRBV6-5	TRBJ1-5	NA	NA	13	CASSYERSQPQHF	TGTGCCAGCAGTTACGAGCGGAGTCAGCCCCAGCATTTT
TRBV25-1	TRBJ1-2	NA	few	13	CASSRWGDDGYTF	TGTGCCAGCAGTAGGTGGGGGGACGATGGCTACACCTTC
TRBV5-4	TRBJ1-1	NA	NA	14	CASSLALANTEAFF	TGTGCCAGCAGCTTGGCCTTGGCCAACACTGAAGCTTTCTTT
TRBV18	TRBJ2-3	TRBD1	NA	15	CASSPWDSSTDTQYF	TGTGCCAGCTCACCATGGGACAGCAGCACAGATACGCAGTATTTT
TRBV4-3	TRBJ2-7	TRBD1	NA	15	CASSQRQGLTYEQYF	TGCGCCAGCAGCCAACGACAGGGGTTAACCTACGAGCAGTACTTC
TRBV23-1	TRBJ2-1	NA	NA	16	CASSHPGRGAYNEQFF	TGCGCCAGCAGTCACCCCGGACGGGGAGCATACAATGAGCAGTTCTTC
TRBV5-8	TRBJ2-7	TRBD1	NA	15	CASSPPDRGYYEQYF	TGTGCCAGCAGCCCCCCGGACAGGGGTTACTACGAGCAGTACTTC
TRBV6-4	TRBJ2-7	NA	NA	13	CASSASRTAEQYF	TGTGCCAGCAGTGCCTCCCGGACAGCCGAGCAGTACTTC
TRBV11-2	TRBJ1-4	NA	NA	14	CASSSSSTGEKLFF	TGTGCCAGCAGCTCGAGCAGCACGGGTGAAAAACTGTTTTTT
TRBV7-2	TRBJ1-1	NA	NA	13	CASSLEGSTEAFF	TGTGCCAGCAGCTTAGAGGGGTCGACTGAAGCTTTCTTT
TRBV6-2/TRBV6-3	TRBJ2-1	TRBD2	NA	15	CASSLSREGRNEQFF	TGTGCCAGCAGTTTGTCGCGGGAGGGCCGGAATGAGCAGTTCTTC
TRBV2	TRBJ1-6	NA	NA	14	CASRATGYNSPLHF	TGTGCCAGCAGAGCAACAGGTTATAATTCACCCCTCCACTTT
TRBV6-2/TRBV6-3	TRBJ1-2	NA	NA	14	CASSLPQGSYGYTF	TGTGCCAGCAGCCTCCCCCAGGGGAGCTATGGCTACACCTTC
TRBV4-3	TRBJ1-5	NA	NA	13	CASSQDRGGNQHF	TGCGCCAGCAGCCAAGATCGGGGGGGAAACCAGCATTTT
TRBV30	TRBJ1-2	NA	NA	14	CAWSSRLSNYGYTF	TGTGCCTGGAGCTCGCGACTCAGTAACTATGGCTACACCTTC
TRBV4-1	TRBJ1-1	TRBD1	NA	14	CASSPWTGYGEAFF	TGCGCCAGCAGCCCCTGGACAGGGTACGGTGAAGCTTTCTTT
TRBV10-1	TRBJ2-7	TRBD2	NA	13	CASSETRGTREYF	TGCGCCAGCAGTGAAACTCGGGGGACTAGGGAATACTTC
TRBV6-4	TRBJ1-1	NA	NA	13	CASSETGSTEAFF	TGTGCCAGCAGTGAGACCGGGAGCACTGAAGCTTTCTTT
TRBV10-3	TRBJ1-4	NA	NA	13	CAISGGFDEKLFF	TGTGCCATCAGTGGCGGATTCGATGAAAAACTGTTTTTT